The 8 T cell receptor beta chains in this list originate from one sample, sequenced in a study of OX40 agonist ivuxolimab in advanced cancers. TCRdb keeps only in-frame clones here, not all; method: immunoSEQ multiplex PCR. The sample comprises roughly 100,000 clones, more than 95% of which are singletons, and about 2% rests with the top ten. The starting material was CD4+ or CD8+ T cells sorted from blood, obtained in a trial of the OX40 agonist ivuxolimab. These receptor sequences come from an adult with an advanced solid tumor such as melanoma, head and neck, liver or kidney cancer.

V gene TRBV28 combines with J gene TRBJ1-1, with D uncertain. The CDR3 runs to 14 residues. The germline V gene encodes CDR1 MDHEN and CDR2 SYDVKM. Trimming took off 2 bases at V and 2 bases at J, with 9 bases between the two ends. The CDR3 spells CASSLRITNTEAFF. The CDR3 coding sequence is TGTGCCAGCAGTTTACGCATCACCAACACTGAAGCTTTCTTT.

The chain couples TRBV7-3 to TRBJ1-5; D might be TRBD1 (5 bases). CDR1 SGHTA and CDR2 FQGTGA come from the germline V gene. CDR3 length: 14 residues. Trimming stripped 3 bases from V and 7 bases from J, with 13 bases between. CDR3 in amino acids: CASSFEGPWQPQHF. The CDR3 DNA follows: TGTGCCAGCAGCTTCGAGGGACCTTGGCAGCCCCAGCATTTT.

For this clone: The junction departs from germline at one end; a sequencing error may be responsible. The sample contains more than one DNA sequence encoding this CDR3. This sequence joins TRBV15 and TRBJ1-1; D is possibly TRBD1 (5 bases). The CDR3 is 13 amino acids. The germline V gene encodes CDR1 LNHNV and CDR2 YYDKDF (reference sequence). CDR3 nucleotides: TGTGCCACCAGCAGAGACAGGGTCGCTGAAGCCTTCTTT. Its translation is CATSRDRVAEAFF.

The chain recombines TRBV6-4 with TRBJ1-1, with TRBD1 matching over 8 bases. This CDR3 has 20 amino acids. CDR1 and CDR2 from the germline V gene are MRHNA and SNTAGT. Trimming cost V 2 bases and J 0 bases; bases outside gene matches: 17. The CDR3 bases are TGTGCCAGCAGTGACACACTTGCGTCAAGGGACAGGACTATGAACACTGAAGCTTTCTTT. Its protein product is CASSDTLASRDRTMNTEAFF.

The chain has TRBV5-6 and TRBJ2-7, with D tentatively TRBD1 (6 bases). CDR1 and CDR2 (germline): SGHDT, YYEEEE. Between the trimmed V and J ends, which lost 2 bases and 4 bases, there was a span of 10 bases. This CDR3 has 13 amino acids. The CDR3 sequence is CASSFRTVYEQYF. Here the CDR3 DNA reads TGTGCCAGCAGCTTTCGGACAGTATACGAGCAGTACTTC.

This clone was recorded only once. This sequence joins TRBV4-3 and TRBJ2-1, with 10 nucleotides matching TRBD2. This CDR3 spans 19 amino acids. The trim removed 0 bases at V and 6 bases at J, leaving 14 bases unmatched. In germline, CDR1 is LGHNA, CDR2 YSLEER. The CDR3 here is CASSQDALASGREFNEQFF. The CDR3, as DNA: TGCGCCAGCAGCCAAGATGCCTTGGCTAGCGGGAGAGAATTCAATGAGCAGTTCTTC.

This clone was observed once. J is TRBJ1-2 and V is TRBV2; unclear D gene. The CDR3 is 13 amino acids. CDR1 is SNHLY and CDR2 is FYNNEI in the germline V gene. V lost 3 bases and J 5 bases, leaving 10 bases between the germline ends. CDR3 sequence reads: CASSEQERYGYTF. For the CDR3, the DNA is TGTGCCAGCAGTGAGCAGGAACGATATGGCTACACCTTC.

This chain links TRBV28 with TRBJ2-3, with 9 bases matching TRBD1. Trimming cost V 5 bases and J 3 bases; bases outside gene matches: 15. Germline V gives CDR1 MDHEN, CDR2 SYDVKM. The CDR3 extends over 18 amino acids. The CDR3 protein is CASSLRDRAVVGTDTQYF. As DNA, the CDR3 is TGTGCCAGCAGTCTCCGGGACAGGGCGGTAGTTGGGACAGATACGCAGTATTTT.